The rows below give T cell receptor beta chains drawn from one sample of a study of sequential checkpoint blockade in melanoma. The assay was immunoSEQ multiplex PCR, and TCRdb's table has in-frame clones only and misses some. The sample lists about 28,000 clones, 83% occurring once. Sequencing was performed on CD8+ T cells sorted from blood (inferred from file names), taken from a patient given nivolumab and ipilimumab in sequence. These receptors all stem from a human donor with melanoma. Both conserved end residues are part of each CDR3. The order of the fields is V gene, J gene, D gene, clone size, CDR3 DNA, CDR3 protein. A D gene is named only where the DNA matches it firmly. The listing skips clone size in some rows; elsewhere it reads once, few, many or a size class.

>TRBV6-5|TRBJ1-1|NA|NA
TGTGCCAGCAGTTACTCATCTTATACAAAGGAAGCTTTCTTT
CASSYSSYTKEAFF
>TRBV9|TRBJ1-2|TRBD1|NA
TGTGCCAGCAGCGCAGATCAACAGGGGGTTGCATATGGCTACACCTTC
CASSADQQGVAYGYTF
>TRBV7-9|TRBJ2-3|NA|once
TGTGCCAGCAGCTCATCGGTACAGCACACAGATACGCAGTATTTT
CASSSSVQHTDTQYF
>TRBV20-1|TRBJ2-7|NA|NA
TGCAGTGCTAGGGACAGCTACGAGCAGTACTTC
CSARDSYEQYF
>TRBV7-2|TRBJ2-7|NA|NA
TGTGCCAGCAGCTTCTCGAGTAACCACGAGCAGTACTTC
CASSFSSNHEQYF
>TRBV29-1|TRBJ2-1|TRBD1|NA
TGCAGCGTCCACCCCCGGGACAGGGGTTCCTACAATGAGCAGTTCTTC
CSVHPRDRGSYNEQFF
>TRBV15|TRBJ2-5|TRBD2|NA
TGTGCCACCAGCAGAGAGAGGACTGGCGGGAGATCCGGGGAGACCCAGTACTTC
CATSRERTGGRSGETQYF
>TRBV27|TRBJ1-1|TRBD1|once
TGTGCCAGCAGTTTCCAGGACAGGACTGTGAACACTGAAGCTTTCTTT
CASSFQDRTVNTEAFF
>TRBV19|TRBJ2-7|NA|NA
TGTGCCAGTAGTCCGTTGTGGGGGCCAAACTACGAGCAGTACTTC
CASSPLWGPNYEQYF
>TRBV14|TRBJ2-7|NA|NA
TGTGCCAGCAGCCTCTTATCTTACGAGCAGTACTTC
CASSLLSYEQYF
>TRBV7-9|TRBJ2-1|NA|NA
TGTGCCAGCAGCTTACACCTCCTAGAGCAGTTCTTC
CASSLHLLEQFF
>TRBV11-2|TRBJ2-7|TRBD1|NA
TGTGCCAGCAGCGGGCGGACAGGGGGCTTTTACGAGCAGTACTTC
CASSGRTGGFYEQYF
>TRBV21-1|TRBJ1-3|NA|NA
TGTGCCACCGATCCAGGGACTGGAAACACCATATATTTT
CATDPGTGNTIYF
>TRBV27|TRBJ2-1|TRBD2|NA
TGTGCCAGCGGGCTAGCGGGAGCCTCCAATGAGCAGTTCTTC
CASGLAGASNEQFF
>TRBV5-4|TRBJ2-7|NA|NA
TGTGCCAGCAGTAGACATGCCTACGAGCAGTACTTC
CASSRHAYEQYF
>TRBV6-5|TRBJ1-2|NA|NA
TGTGTCAGCAGTTACAATTCAGGGGCCTATGGCTACACCTTC
CVSSYNSGAYGYTF
>TRBV9|TRBJ2-3|TRBD2|NA
TGTGCCAGCAGCCTAAGCGGGGGGGGGCCTTCAGATACGCAGTATTTT
CASSLSGGGPSDTQYF
>TRBV7-9|TRBJ1-1|NA|once
TGTGCCAGCAGCTCGTTGAGGACTGAAGCTTTCTTT
CASSSLRTEAFF
>TRBV9|TRBJ1-2|NA|NA
TGTGCCAGCAGCGTATGGCAGGGAGGAGCGGACTATGGCTACACCTTC
CASSVWQGGADYGYTF
>TRBV6-1|TRBJ2-3|NA|NA
TGTGCCAGCAGTTGGGGCGAAAGCACAGATACGCAGTATTTT
CASSWGESTDTQYF
>TRBV7-6|TRBJ1-3|TRBD1|NA
TGTGCCAGCAGCTTAGCGCACAGGGGGAATGGGAGGCACACCATATATTTT
CASSLAHRGNGRHTIYF
>TRBV4-1|TRBJ1-2|NA|NA
TGCGCCAGCAGCCAAGATTCCGTACTCTTCTATGGCTACACCTTC
CASSQDSVLFYGYTF
>TRBV12-5|TRBJ1-5|NA|NA
TGTGCTAGTGGTTTGCCCCTACTAAATCAGCCCCAGCATTTT
CASGLPLLNQPQHF
>TRBV5-4|TRBJ2-3|TRBD1|NA
TGTGCCAGCAGCTCAGGACAGGGAAGGGATACGCAGTATTTT
CASSSGQGRDTQYF
>TRBV19|TRBJ2-7|TRBD1|NA
TGTGCCAGTAGTCACGGGACAGGGGGCACCTACGAGCAGTACTTC
CASSHGTGGTYEQYF
>TRBV5-6|TRBJ2-7|TRBD1|NA
TGTGCCAGCAGTCGATCCTTGGACAGGGGGTTAAACGAGCAGTACTTC
CASSRSLDRGLNEQYF